This is a list of T cell receptor beta chains from one sample in a study of T cell repertoires in cytomegalovirus infection. Using its own MiXCR run on the reads, TCRdb lists one record per CDR3 protein. The table records 500,000 to 600,000 distinct CDR3 sequences, approximately 15% of them present only once. Source material: CD8+ T cells from PBMCs. All receptors derive from a human donor in good health (CMV status not recorded). Some clones in this sample may be carry-over from other donors' samples. Each CDR3 is given with its conserved first and last residue. D genes are given only for firm matches. Size values are once, few and many counts, or a class for expanded clones, and some rows have none.

CDR3aa	CDR3nt	v_gene	abundance	j_gene	d_gene	len
CASSFRREKGTDTQYF	TGTGCCAGCAGCTTTCGGCGGGAGAAGGGGACAGATACGCAGTATTTT	TRBV5-4	NA	TRBJ2-3	TRBD2	16
CASSQYTSSYEQYF	TGTGCCAGCAGCCAATACACGAGTTCCTACGAGCAGTACTTC	TRBV11-1	many	TRBJ2-7	NA	14
CASSQDRGYGTQYF	TGTGCCAGCAGCCAAGATCGCGGGTACGGGACCCAGTACTTC	TRBV14	few	TRBJ2-5	NA	14
CASTGGGSPLHF	TGCGCCAGCACCGGGGGAGGGTCACCCCTCCACTTT	TRBV4-1	NA	TRBJ1-6	NA	12
CASRPGGSKNRNEQFF	TGTGCCAGCAGACCCGGGGGCTCGAAAAATAGGAATGAGCAGTTCTTC	TRBV7-9	many	TRBJ2-1	NA	16
CAWSPGTSGVGQFF	TGTGCCTGGAGCCCCGGGACTAGCGGGGTTGGGCAGTTCTTC	TRBV30	many	TRBJ2-1	TRBD2	14
CASSQAQSNQPQHF	TGTGCCAGCTCACAGGCACAGTCCAATCAGCCCCAGCATTTT	TRBV18	NA	TRBJ1-5	NA	14
CASSQEQSFNEQFF	TGCGCCAGCAGCCAAGAGCAGTCCTTCAATGAGCAGTTCTTC	TRBV4-1	few	TRBJ2-1	NA	14
CSARDLDWEETQYF	TGCAGTGCTAGAGATCTGGATTGGGAAGAGACCCAGTACTTC	TRBV20-1	NA	TRBJ2-5	NA	14
CASSYSLWGEAFF	TGTGCCAGCAGTTACTCACTATGGGGGGAAGCTTTCTTT	TRBV6-2/TRBV6-3	few	TRBJ1-1	NA	13
CASIGREFPYEQYF	TGTGCCAGCATCGGGCGGGAGTTCCCCTACGAGCAGTACTTC	TRBV28	few	TRBJ2-7	TRBD2	14
CASSMFGGTYEQYF	TGTGCCAGTAGTATGTTCGGCGGGACCTACGAGCAGTACTTC	TRBV19	NA	TRBJ2-7	NA	14
CASSLPGNQPQHF	TGTGCCAGCAGCCTTCCTGGCAATCAGCCCCAGCATTTT	TRBV7-9	many	TRBJ1-5	NA	13
CAIARDRDSSGANVLTF	TGTGCCATCGCCCGGGACAGAGACAGCTCTGGGGCCAACGTCCTGACTTTC	TRBV10-3	many	TRBJ2-6	TRBD1	17
CASSIGQVGEQYF	TGTGCCAGTAGTATTGGGCAAGTCGGCGAGCAGTACTTC	TRBV19	many	TRBJ2-7	NA	13
CASSIDRTPGNTIYF	TGTGCCAGCTCGATAGACCGCACCCCGGGAAACACCATATATTTT	TRBV12-3/TRBV12-4	many	TRBJ1-3	NA	15
CASSLASGDNEQFF	TGTGCCAGCAGCCTGGCGAGCGGGGACAATGAGCAGTTCTTC	TRBV9	NA	TRBJ2-1	TRBD2	14
CASSSGTGPIGNQPQHF	TGTGCCAGCAGTTCCGGGACAGGACCTATAGGCAATCAGCCCCAGCATTTT	TRBV12-3/TRBV12-4	many	TRBJ1-5	TRBD1	17
CASSGGRQGRLNAFF	TGTGCCAGCAGCGGGGGGAGGCAGGGGAGGCTGAACGCTTTCTTT	TRBV7-9	NA	TRBJ1-1	NA	15
CASSHYGTGSYEQYF	TGTGCCAGCAGCCATTACGGGACAGGGTCCTACGAGCAGTACTTC	TRBV14	many	TRBJ2-7	TRBD1	15